The clone carrying this T cell receptor beta chain counts as medium-sized by frequency. Its specificity is not known. The CDR3 runs 14 residues. CDR1 is SQVTM, CDR2 ANQGSEA, per germline. These data originate in a study of CXCR3-negative and CXCR3-positive naive CD8 T cells. General observations from the study: Memory cells differed in TRBV-TRBJ usage, but naive CXCR3-negative and CXCR3-positive cells had similar usage. Surface CD5 matched across naive subsets, and TRB CDR3 properties served to infer TCR strength.

Every subset of CD8+ T cells was sorted in triplicate at roughly 300,000 cells each. Libraries were UMI-labeled 5' RACE TRB cDNA. TCRdb reprocessed the 5' RACE reads, with one entry per CDR3 protein and no DNA. The ten top clones account for under 2%, within a sample of several thousand distinct CDR3 sequences. The V call is TRBV29-1, the J call TRBJ2-5; the TCRdb D gene call, TRBD1, has no DNA to confirm it. Sequencing used naive CXCR3- CD8+ T cells from blood. Regarding subset: CD45RO-CCR7+CD27+CD95- naive CD8+ T cells lacking CXCR3 (TNR3-). The sequence derives from a human donor in good health. Some clones in this sample may be carry-over from other donors' samples. CDR3 region: CSVPPGQGAETQYF.